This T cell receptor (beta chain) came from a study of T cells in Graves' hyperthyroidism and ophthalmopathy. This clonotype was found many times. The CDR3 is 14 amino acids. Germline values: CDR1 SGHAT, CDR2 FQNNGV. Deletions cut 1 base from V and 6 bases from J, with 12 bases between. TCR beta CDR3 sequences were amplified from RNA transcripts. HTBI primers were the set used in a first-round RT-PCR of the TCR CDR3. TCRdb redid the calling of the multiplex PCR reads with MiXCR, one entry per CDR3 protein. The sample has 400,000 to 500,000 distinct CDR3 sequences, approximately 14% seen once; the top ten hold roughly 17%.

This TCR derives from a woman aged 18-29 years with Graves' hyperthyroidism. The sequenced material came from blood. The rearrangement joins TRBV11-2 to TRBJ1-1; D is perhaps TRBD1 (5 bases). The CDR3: CASSLVGRAAEAFF. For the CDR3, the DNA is TGTGCCAGCAGCTTAGTTGGCAGGGCGGCTGAAGCTTTCTTT.